This T cell receptor beta chain was sequenced during a study of low-dose radiotherapy and immunotherapy resistance in tumors. At the level of the study: Those assigned to Cohort 2 were treated with 1 Gy per fraction every two weeks (13 Gy in total over 26 weeks). One day before radiation and immunotherapy, intravenous cyclophosphamide 200 mg/m2 was administered, with this repeated every two weeks. Patients were on oral aspirin 300 mg taken daily for four cycles from cycle 1 day 1.

Primers targeting TRAV and TRBV primed first-strand cDNA, covering alpha and beta chains. A roughly 19-cycle PCR with a constant-region primer and V-primer adapter amplified TCRs. mRNA, after isolation, was amplified by in vitro transcription. TCRdb re-called the reads through MiXCR, storing one row per CDR3 protein. The data show approximately 11,000 distinct CDR3 sequences, approximately 55% seen once. This CDR3 has 15 residues. V shed 6 bases and J 5 bases; nucleotides not matched to a gene: 13. In germline, CDR1 is MDHEN, CDR2 SYDVKM. The chain is built from TRBV28 and TRBJ2-7; 7 bases match TRBD1. This clonotype was obtained from a human donor with advanced metastatic prostate, ovarian, gallbladder or colorectal cancer (not recorded which). This table probably holds off-target reads from a library built for another chain. The CDR3 protein is CASSHASEGGHEQYF. CDR3 DNA: TGTGCCAGCAGCCACGCCTCTGAAGGGGGCCACGAGCAGTACTTC.